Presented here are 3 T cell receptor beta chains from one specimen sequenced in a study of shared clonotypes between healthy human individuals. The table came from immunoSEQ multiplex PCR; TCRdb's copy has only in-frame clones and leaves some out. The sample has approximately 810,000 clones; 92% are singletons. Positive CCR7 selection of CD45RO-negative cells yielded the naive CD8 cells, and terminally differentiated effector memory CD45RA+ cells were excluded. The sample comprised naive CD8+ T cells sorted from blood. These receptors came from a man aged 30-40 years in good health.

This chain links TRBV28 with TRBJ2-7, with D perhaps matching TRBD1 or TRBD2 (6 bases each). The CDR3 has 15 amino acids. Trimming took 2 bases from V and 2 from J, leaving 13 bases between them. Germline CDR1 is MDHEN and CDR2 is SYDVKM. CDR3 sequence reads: CASSLPLGGTYEQYF. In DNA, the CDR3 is TGTGCCAGCAGTTTACCCCTAGGGGGGACCTACGAGCAGTACTTC.

The CDR3 loop reads CASSDSLVSEQFF. CDR3 nucleotide sequence: TGTGCCAGCAGTGACTCGCTAGTTAGCGAGCAGTTCTTC. V usage is TRBV6-4 and J usage is TRBJ2-1; D is undetermined. From germline, CDR1 is MRHNA and CDR2 SNTAGT. The CDR3 has 13 residues. V lost 0 bases and J 10 bases, leaving 10 bases between the germline ends.

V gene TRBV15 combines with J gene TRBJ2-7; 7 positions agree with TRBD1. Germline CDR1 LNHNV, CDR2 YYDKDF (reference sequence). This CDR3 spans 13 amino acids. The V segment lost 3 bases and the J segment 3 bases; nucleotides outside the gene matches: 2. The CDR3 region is CATSSRQGYEQYF. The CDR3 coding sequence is TGTGCCACCAGCAGCCGACAGGGCTACGAGCAGTACTTC.